This passage covers 15 T cell receptor beta chains from one sample sequenced in a study of a mutant IDH1 vaccine in newly diagnosed glioma. Time point given: week 35, safety follow-up. Doses consisted of 300 ug of mutant IDH1 20-mer peptide each, paired with topical imiquimod. These receptors are not linked to any known antigen. Profiling relied on immunoSEQ multiplex PCR, and the TCRdb table lists in-frame clones only, not all of them. The sample holds about 46,000 clones; 85% to 95% are singletons and the top ten take 2% to 2.5%. The sample here was PBMCs, taken from a glioma patient whose treatment included an IDH1 peptide vaccine. Source of these receptors: a man over 45 with glioma.

The chain is built from TRBV30 and TRBJ1-6; TRBD1 might be the D (5 bases). The CDR3 loop spans 13 amino acids. The V gene lost 5 bases and the J gene lost 9 bases, with 14 bases spanning the gap. Germline loops: CDR1 GTSNPN, CDR2 SVGIG (reference sequence). The CDR3 bases are TGTGCCTGGGGGGTCCAGGGAGGTTCACCCCTCCACTTT. Translation gives CAWGVQGGSPLHF. Together with reference TRBV30 and TRBJ1-6, the CDR3 gives the full variable domain: SQTIHQWPATLVQPVGSPLSLECTVEGTSNPNLYWYRQAAGRGLQLLFYSVGIGQISSEVPQNLSASRPQDRQFILSSKKLLLSDSGFYLCAWGVQGGSPLHFGNGTRLTVT.

J is TRBJ1-3 and V is TRBV7-8; 7 positions match TRBD1. The CDR3 loop spans 17 amino acids. Germline-derived CDR1 and CDR2 are SGHVS and FQNEAQ. V dropped 5 bases and J dropped 0; count of bases not matched to a gene: 10. The CDR3: CASSLQQGPSSGNTIYF. CDR3 DNA: TGTGCCAGCAGCCTACAACAGGGGCCAAGCTCTGGAAACACCATATATTTT.

A single count supports this clone. The chain combines TRBV7-2 with TRBJ2-1; 7 nucleotides match TRBD1. Germline lookup yields CDR1 SGHTA and CDR2 FQGNSA. The CDR3 extends over 13 amino acids. V lost 2 bases and J lost 6; bases outside the gene matches: 1. Here the CDR3 reads CASSLSGGNEQFF. The CDR3 DNA reads TGTGCCAGCAGCTTATCAGGGGGCAATGAGCAGTTCTTC.

This clone was seen once. V gene TRBV5-1 combines with J gene TRBJ2-7, with D maybe TRBD2 (7 bases). The CDR3 consists of 17 residues. From germline, CDR1 is SGHRS and CDR2 YFSETQ. V was cut by 0 bases and J by 4 bases, with 20 bases left in between. The CDR3 is CASSLAGDPSGTYEQYF. Here the CDR3 DNA reads TGCGCCAGCAGCTTGGCAGGGGATCCTAGCGGAACTTACGAGCAGTACTTC.

The chain joins TRBV27 to TRBJ1-1; D possibly corresponds to TRBD1 (5 bases). CDR3 length equals 15 residues. Germline V CDR1 and CDR2: MNHEY, SMNVEV (reference sequence). V was shortened by 2 bases and J by 0 bases, with 10 bases between the two germline ends. CDR3 sequence reads: CASSLDWGLNTEAFF. The DNA for the CDR3 is TGTGCCAGCAGTTTAGATTGGGGACTGAACACTGAAGCTTTCTTT.

The V call is TRBV6-1, the J call TRBJ2-1; D is unresolved. The CDR3 consists of 13 residues. The germline CDR1 and CDR2 sequences are MNHNS and SASEGT. Trimming pared 2 bases from V and 6 bases from J, leaving 8 bases between. The CDR3 protein is CASSEPGFNEQFF. DNA for the CDR3: TGTGCCAGCAGTGAACCTGGGTTCAATGAGCAGTTCTTC.

The chain is built from TRBV28 and TRBJ2-7; D is tentatively TRBD1 or TRBD2 (5 bases each). From germline, CDR1 is MDHEN and CDR2 SYDVKM. The CDR3 runs to 14 residues. The V end was cut by 3 bases, the J end by 4 bases, with 13 bases between. This chain's CDR3 is CASSFGTVVYEQYF. The CDR3, as DNA: TGTGCCAGCAGTTTTGGGACCGTCGTATACGAGCAGTACTTC.

The chain combines TRBV7-2 with TRBJ2-2; 7 nucleotides agree with TRBD1. The trim removed 1 base at V and 9 bases at J, leaving 8 bases unmatched. Germline values: CDR1 SGHTA, CDR2 FQGNSA. This CDR3 comprises 15 residues. CDR3 in amino acids: CASSLGAGGVRELFF. The CDR3 DNA sequence: TGTGCCAGCAGCTTAGGGGCAGGGGGAGTCCGGGAGCTGTTTTTT.

In nucleotides, the CDR3 is TGCGCCAGCAGCTTGGGCACCAGCGGGGCTAGCACAGATACGCAGTATTTT. Translation gives CASSLGTSGASTDTQYF. This rearrangement joins TRBV5-1 to TRBJ2-3; 7 positions match TRBD2. This CDR3 comprises 17 residues. Trimming cost V 0 bases and J 0 bases; bases outside gene matches: 7. The germline V gene has CDR1 SGHRS and CDR2 YFSETQ. The full variable domain, its missing parts supplied by reference TRBV5-1 and TRBJ2-3, is KAGVTQTPRYLIKTRGQQVTLSCSPISGHRSVSWYQQTPGQGLQFLFEYFSETQRNKGNFPGRFSGRQFSNSRSEMNVSTLELGDSALYLCASSLGTSGASTDTQYFGPGTRLTVL.

The rearrangement uses TRBV6-1 and TRBJ2-5, with 8 bases that match TRBD1. This CDR3 region has 14 residues. Trimming at V came to 7 bases and at J to 1 base, leaving 5 bases not matched to a gene. Germline assignment: CDR1 MNHNS and CDR2 SASEGT. The CDR3 region has the DNA TGTGCCAGCAACCCGGACAGGGTCCAAGAGACCCAGTACTTC. It specifies CASNPDRVQETQYF.

The V and J genes are TRBV18 and TRBJ2-7; D gene uncertain. With 2 bases removed from V and 5 bases from J, the gap between germline ends came to 7 bases. The germline CDR1 and CDR2 sequences are KGHSH and LQKENI. The CDR3 spans 12 residues. The CDR3 DNA reads TGTGCCAGCTCACCAGTTACTGACGAGCAGTACTTC. Its protein is CASSPVTDEQYF.

V gene TRBV19 combines with J gene TRBJ1-5, with D hard to call. The germline gives CDR1 LNHDA, CDR2 SQIVND (reference sequence). The CDR3 contains 15 residues. Trimming left V 0 bases short and J 2 bases short, with 8 bases between. Here the CDR3 reads CASSIELSGNQPQHF. Here the CDR3 DNA reads TGTGCCAGTAGTATAGAATTATCGGGCAATCAGCCCCAGCATTTT.

The chain employs TRBV2 and TRBJ1-2; 9 nucleotides agree with TRBD1. The CDR3 extends over 14 amino acids. Germline loops: CDR1 SNHLY, CDR2 FYNNEI. The junction had 4 bases not matched to a gene; V was cut back by 4 bases and J by 4 bases. The CDR3 protein is CASSGTGVPYGYTF. The CDR3 DNA reads as TGTGCCAGCAGTGGGACAGGGGTCCCCTATGGCTACACCTTC.

The rearrangement joins TRBV29-1 to TRBJ1-1; D gene uncertain. Trimming removed 8 bases at V and 3 bases at J, with 16 bases between. Germline CDR1 reads SQVTM; CDR2 reads ANQGSEA. The CDR3 loop spans 13 amino acids. CDR3 sequence reads: CSSQRTDDTEAFF. The CDR3 coding sequence is TGCAGCTCCCAGAGAACTGACGACACTGAAGCTTTCTTT.

V usage is TRBV6-4 and J usage is TRBJ2-2; 8 bases align to TRBD1. V shed 4 bases and J 5 bases; nucleotides not matched to a gene: 3. The germline gives CDR1 MRHNA, CDR2 SNTAGT. CDR3 length equals 14 residues. The CDR3 region has the DNA TGTGCCAGCAGTGCCCAGGGGGCGACCGGGGAGCTGTTTTTT. It codes for CASSAQGATGELFF.